The 5 T cell receptor beta chains below come from one sample, sequenced in a study of blood T cells in healthy people across ages. A second PCR of 7 to 11 cycles used a sample-barcoded 5' primer and a J-beta primer mix. TCRdb independently ran MiXCR on the 5' RACE reads; one entry per CDR3 protein. The top ten hold roughly 30% of the sample, which has approximately 320,000 distinct CDR3 sequences, around 30% seen once. Source material: blood. The origin of the receptors is a woman in her seventies in good health.

The chain recombines TRBV14 with TRBJ2-5; no clear D. Germline CDR1 is SGHDN and CDR2 is FVKESK. Trimming removed 4 bases at V and 3 bases at J, with 18 bases between. The CDR3 is 16 residues long. CDR3 nucleotides: TGTGCCAGCAGCCGTGAGATTGGCGTTTTGGAAGAGACCCAGTACTTC. Protein: CASSREIGVLEETQYF. Full variable domain (outside the CDR3, taken from reference TRBV14 and TRBJ2-5): EAGVTQFPSHSVIEKGQTVTLRCDPISGHDNLYWYRRVMGKEIKFLLHFVKESKQDESGMPNNRFLAERTGGTYSTLKVQPAELEDSGVYFCASSREIGVLEETQYFGPGTRLLVL.

The rearrangement uses TRBV24-1 and TRBJ2-7, with 7 bases lining up with TRBD1. V was pared by 5 bases and J by 5 bases, with 8 bases of the junction left unmatched. The CDR3 extends over 14 amino acids. Germline V gene sequence: CDR1 KGHDR, CDR2 SFDVKD. In nucleotides, the CDR3 is TGTGCCACCAGTGGGTCAGGGGGTCTGGACGAGCAGTACTTC. Translated, it gives CATSGSGGLDEQYF.

The chain uses TRBV28 and TRBJ2-5; TRBD2 matches 8 bases. V was pared by 2 bases and J by 5 bases, with 7 bases of the junction left unmatched. The CDR3 spans 15 residues. In germline, CDR1 is MDHEN, CDR2 SYDVKM. CDR3 nucleotide sequence: TGTGCCAGCAGTTTAAGAGCGGGAGTCACTGAGACCCAGTACTTC. This sequence encodes CASSLRAGVTETQYF. Variable domain in full (rest from reference TRBV28 and TRBJ2-5): DVKVTQSSRYLVKRTGEKVFLECVQDMDHENMFWYRQDPGLGLRLIYFSYDVKMKEKGDIPEGYSVSREKKERFSLILESASTNQTSMYLCASSLRAGVTETQYFGPGTRLLVL.

This chain connects TRBV20-1 to TRBJ2-1, with TRBD2 matching 8 bases. The CDR3 covers 12 residues. The V gene's germline CDR1 is DFQATT and CDR2 SNEGSKA (reference sequence). J gave up 6 bases and V 3 bases, and 1 base lay outside the gene matches. The CDR3 is CSASGGVNEQFF. The CDR3 bases are TGCAGTGCTAGCGGGGGGGTCAATGAGCAGTTCTTC.

This clonotype was counted a few times. The V and J genes are TRBV14 and TRBJ2-5; no clear D. The CDR3 is made up of 15 amino acids. Between the trimmed V and J ends, which lost 4 bases and 0 bases, there was a span of 12 bases. Germline lookup yields CDR1 SGHDN and CDR2 FVKESK. This CDR3 reads CASSPWNTNQETQYF. The CDR3 coding sequence is TGTGCCAGCAGCCCGTGGAACACGAACCAAGAGACCCAGTACTTC. Full variable domain (remainder filled in from reference TRBV14 and TRBJ2-5): EAGVTQFPSHSVIEKGQTVTLRCDPISGHDNLYWYRRVMGKEIKFLLHFVKESKQDESGMPNNRFLAERTGGTYSTLKVQPAELEDSGVYFCASSPWNTNQETQYFGPGTRLLVL.